This T cell receptor beta chain was sequenced during a study of a mutant IDH1 vaccine in newly diagnosed glioma. Study background: Receipt of radiotherapy, temozolomide, or both preceded the study, and most received both. Study outcomes and limitations: Pseudoprogression appears to have had no connection to changes in top peripheral T cell clonotypes. Vaccine-induced responses were seen in more than 90% of patients, spanning several MHC alleles.

Details on this clone: No antigen is known for it.

Libraries were prepared by immunoSEQ multiplex PCR; TCRdb keeps only in-frame clonotypes and omits some of them. The table includes over 55,000 clones, over 70% detected once. Time point: baseline, week 1 (first vaccination visit). The treatment denotes: pre-vaccination baseline after standard-of-care therapy. The sample here was peripheral blood mononuclear cells (PBMCs), taken from a glioma patient treated with radiotherapy, temozolomide or both. The clonotype originates from a woman younger than 35 with glioma. Some clones in this sample may be carry-over from other donors' samples.

This CDR3 is CASSSQGVANYGYTF. Written as DNA, the CDR3 is TGTGCCAGCAGTTCCCAGGGTGTAGCTAACTATGGCTACACCTTC. The chain has TRBV6-6 and TRBJ1-2; weak D call: TRBD1 (5 bases). This CDR3 has 15 amino acids. V lost 4 bases to trimming and J lost 0 bases, with 12 bases between them. CDR1 MNHNY and CDR2 SVGAGI come from the germline V gene (reference sequence).